What follows are 24 T cell receptor beta chains derived from one specimen sequenced in a study of response to subunit inactivated influenza vaccine. TCRdb independently ran MiXCR on the RT-PCR reads; one entry per CDR3 protein. The sample holds some 480,000 distinct CDR3 sequences, roughly 9.7% seen once. The sample consisted of PBMCs from blood, taken roughly 48 days after vaccination. All receptors derive from a middle-aged man who received an inactivated influenza vaccine.

J is TRBJ1-2 and V is TRBV29-1, with a tentative D call TRBD1 (5 bases). The CDR3 is 12 residues long. Germline assignment: CDR1 SQVTM and CDR2 ANQGSEA. V lost 6 bases to trimming and J lost 9 bases, with 17 bases between them. CDR3 loop: CSVPRDGRSYTF. The CDR3 DNA is TGCAGCGTGCCACGGGACGGCCGGAGCTACACCTTC.

The chain has TRBV18 and TRBJ2-7; weak D call: TRBD1 (6 bases). This CDR3 has 14 amino acids. Germline V gene sequence: CDR1 KGHSH, CDR2 LQKENI. The V end was cut by 3 bases, the J end by 2 bases, with 11 bases between. CDR3 residues: CASSPRDIPYEQYF. In nucleotides, the CDR3 is TGTGCCAGCTCACCGAGGGACATACCCTACGAGCAGTACTTC. The whole variable domain, filled in from reference TRBV18 and TRBJ2-7, reads NAGVMQNPRHLVRRRGQEARLRCSPMKGHSHVYWYRQLPEEGLKFMVYLQKENIIDESGMPKERFSAEFPKEGPSILRIQQVVRGDSAAYFCASSPRDIPYEQYFGPGTRLTVT.

The rearrangement uses TRBV7-9 and TRBJ2-7; 10 positions match TRBD2. V lost 4 bases and J lost 4; bases outside the gene matches: 13. Germline V gene data show CDR1 as SEHNR and CDR2 as FQNEAQ (reference sequence). CDR3 size: 17 residues. The CDR3 sequence is CASSSERRASGGYEQYF. For the CDR3, the DNA is TGTGCCAGCAGCTCAGAAAGAAGGGCTAGCGGGGGTTACGAGCAGTACTTC.

At least ten counts were recorded for this clonotype. This sequence joins TRBV12-3 or TRBV12-4 and TRBJ1-1; TRBD1 is a possible D gene (5 bases). The ends were cut back, 2 bases at V and 6 bases at J, with 10 bases in the middle. There are 13 residues in the CDR3. CDR3 nucleotide sequence: TGTGCCAGCAGTTTATCAGGGAGGGCTGAAGCTTTCTTT. It encodes CASSLSGRAEAFF.

This clonotype appeared a few times. V gene TRBV7-9 combines with J gene TRBJ2-3; no firm D call. Trimming pared 5 bases from V and 4 bases from J, leaving 13 bases between. The germline CDR1 and CDR2 sequences are SEHNR and FQNEAQ (reference sequence). The CDR3 extends over 14 amino acids. CDR3 amino acids: CASSIVGRPDTQYF. For the CDR3, the DNA is TGTGCCAGCAGCATCGTGGGCAGACCAGATACGCAGTATTTT.

Concerning this clonotype: A read error may account for a junction end that differs from germline. This chain connects TRBV10-3 to TRBJ2-2; no firm D call. The CDR3 is made up of 16 amino acids. Looked up from germline, CDR1 is ENHRY and CDR2 is SYGVKD. The CDR3 protein is CAISESTFSSAGELFF. The CDR3 DNA reads as TGTGCCATCAGCGAGTCTACATTTTCGAGCGCTGGGGAGCTGTTTTTT.

This chain uses TRBV7-2 with TRBJ1-2; D gene unclear. The CDR3 contains 12 residues. The V end was cut by 5 bases, the J end by 8 bases, with 12 bases between. Germline lookup yields CDR1 SGHTA and CDR2 FQGNSA. The CDR3 region is CASSPDLFGYTF. The CDR3, as DNA: TGTGCCAGCAGCCCGGACCTGTTCGGCTACACCTTC.

This clonotype showed up just a few times. The chain is built from TRBV3-1 and TRBJ2-7; TRBD2 matches 10 bases. The CDR3 has 15 residues. In germline, CDR1 is LGHDT, CDR2 YNNKEL (reference sequence). The V gene end was trimmed by 0 bases and the J gene end by 6 bases; junction bases not matched to a gene: 5. The CDR3 sequence: CASSQDWLAGAEQYF. Written as DNA, the CDR3 is TGTGCCAGCAGCCAAGACTGGCTAGCGGGAGCCGAGCAGTACTTC.

J is TRBJ2-7 and V is TRBV10-3, with D uncertain. Germline loops: CDR1 ENHRY, CDR2 SYGVKD. The CDR3 is 14 amino acids. Trimming removed 0 bases from V and 3 bases from J, with 9 bases in between. DNA for the CDR3: TGTGCCATCAGTGAGTCGGGCTCTTACTACGAGCAGTACTTC. Residues: CAISESGSYYEQYF.

This clonotype has only a few counts. The chain carries TRBV7-2 and TRBJ2-2; tentative D call: TRBD1 (7 bases). The germline gives CDR1 SGHTA, CDR2 FQGNSA. This CDR3 has 16 amino acids. V dropped 0 bases and J dropped 4 bases, with 12 bases sitting between them. This CDR3 reads CASSLAQGGGTGELFF. The CDR3 DNA reads TGTGCCAGCAGCTTAGCGCAGGGGGGAGGCACCGGGGAGCTGTTTTTT. Using reference TRBV7-2 and TRBJ2-2 for the parts outside the CDR3, the full variable domain is GAGVSQSPSNKVTEKGKDVELRCDPISGHTALYWYRQSLGQGLEFLIYFQGNSAPDKSGLPSDRFSAERTGGSVSTLTIQRTQQEDSAVYLCASSLAQGGGTGELFFGEGSRLTVL.

The J gene is TRBJ2-3, the V gene TRBV29-1; maybe TRBD2 (5 bases). The length of the CDR3 is 15 residues. CDR1 is SQVTM and CDR2 is ANQGSEA in the germline V gene. V was pared by 0 bases and J by 1 base, with 11 bases between. The CDR3 region has the DNA TGCAGCGTTGAAGATTGGAGGAGCGGCACAGATACGCAGTATTTT. Translated: CSVEDWRSGTDTQYF.

In this sample, this clonotype turned up many times. The junction shows a germline mismatch at one end, possibly a read error. The chain recombines TRBV20-1 with TRBJ1-4; 10 bases are shared with TRBD1. CDR3 length: 15 amino acids. Per germline, CDR1 DFQATT and CDR2 SNEGSKA (reference sequence). The CDR3 is CSARARDRGVEKLFF. The CDR3 region has the DNA TGCAGTGCTAGAGCGAGGGACAGGGGAGTCGAAAAGCTGTTTTTT.

This clonotype was observed a single time. This chain uses TRBV7-8 with TRBJ2-1; D is undetermined. CDR1 and CDR2 (germline): SGHVS, FQNEAQ. Trimming pared 6 bases from V and 1 base from J, leaving 13 bases between. This CDR3 is built from 15 residues. CDR3 amino acids: CASRDQESSYNEQFF. Here the CDR3 DNA reads TGTGCCAGCAGAGACCAGGAGTCATCCTACAATGAGCAGTTCTTC. The full variable domain, rest sourced from reference TRBV7-8 and TRBJ2-1, is GAGVSQSPRYKVAKRGQDVALRCDPISGHVSLFWYQQALGQGPEFLTYFQNEAQLDKSGLPSDRFFAERPEGSVSTLKIQRTQQEDSAVYLCASRDQESSYNEQFFGPGTRLTVL.

The J gene is TRBJ2-1, the V gene TRBV7-3; D call uncertain. Trimming shortened V by 0 bases and J by 5 bases, and 14 bases separated the two germline ends. The CDR3 sequence is 16 residues long. Germline V lookup: CDR1 SGHTA, CDR2 FQGTGA. CDR3 coding DNA: TGTGCCAGCAGCTTAACAGGCCCTTCGAGGAACAATGAGCAGTTCTTC. This translates into CASSLTGPSRNNEQFF.

The genes are TRBV11-2 and TRBJ2-3, with 14 nucleotides matching TRBD2. The V and J ends lost 2 bases and 2 bases, in that order; junction bases with no gene match: 6. In germline, CDR1 is SGHAT, CDR2 FQNNGV. The CDR3 consists of 18 residues. CDR3 region: CASSLLRLAGGPTDTQYF. The CDR3 DNA is TGTGCCAGCAGCTTACTCAGACTAGCGGGAGGGCCCACAGATACGCAGTATTTT.

There are a few counts of this clonotype. The rearrangement links TRBV27 to TRBJ2-2, with 11 bases that match TRBD2. Germline V gene sequence: CDR1 MNHEY, CDR2 SMNVEV (reference sequence). This CDR3 contains 16 residues. V lost 2 bases to trimming and J lost 7 bases; unmatched junction nucleotides: 6. CDR3 amino acids: CASSLLSGRAHGELFF. The CDR3 coding sequence is TGTGCCAGCAGTTTACTTAGCGGGAGGGCCCACGGGGAGCTGTTTTTT.

The CDR3 region has the DNA TGCGCCAGCAGCTTACAACACGGGGGCACAGATACGCAGTATTTT. This gives the protein CASSLQHGGTDTQYF. The chain uses TRBV5-1 and TRBJ2-3; a possible D gene is TRBD2 (5 bases). The V gene lost 2 bases and the J gene lost 1 base, with 11 bases spanning the gap. The length of the CDR3 is 15 residues. CDR1 SGHRS and CDR2 YFSETQ come from the germline V gene.

The chain carries TRBV12-2 and TRBJ1-1. TRBV12-2 is a listed pseudogene. There are 12 residues in the CDR3. DNA for the CDR3: TGTGCAAGTCGCTTAGTTGGGGAAGAAGCTTTCTTT. Translating gives CASRLVGEEAFF.

The CDR3 protein is CASSLDRGLGEQFF. CDR3 DNA: TGCGCCAGCAGCTTGGACAGGGGGCTAGGTGAGCAGTTCTTC. The V and J genes are TRBV5-1 and TRBJ2-1; the match to TRBD1 covers 9 bases. J was trimmed by 9 bases and V by 0 bases; bases with no gene match: 4. The CDR3 is 14 amino acids. Germline V gene sequence: CDR1 SGHRS, CDR2 YFSETQ.

This sequence joins TRBV7-3 and TRBJ2-3, with TRBD2 identical over 11 bases. Germline lookup yields CDR1 SGHTA and CDR2 FQGTGA. V lost 3 bases, J lost 6 bases, and 11 bases stayed unmatched. The CDR3 contains 17 residues. The CDR3 nucleotides are TGTGCCAGCAGCTTGCTAGCGGGAGGCCGGGGCGAGGATACGCAGTATTTT. It specifies CASSLLAGGRGEDTQYF.

This clonotype has more than one count but fewer than ten. The V call is TRBV7-2, the J call TRBJ2-3, with 7 bases matching TRBD2. Per germline, CDR1 SGHTA and CDR2 FQGNSA. The CDR3 runs to 15 residues. With 3 bases clipped from V and 2 bases from J, the junction kept 5 bases outside the gene matches. As DNA, the CDR3 is TGTGCCAGCAGCTTCGCGGGGGTTAACACAGATACGCAGTATTTT. It codes for CASSFAGVNTDTQYF. Using reference TRBV7-2 and TRBJ2-3 for the parts outside the CDR3, the full variable domain is GAGVSQSPSNKVTEKGKDVELRCDPISGHTALYWYRQSLGQGLEFLIYFQGNSAPDKSGLPSDRFSAERTGGSVSTLTIQRTQQEDSAVYLCASSFAGVNTDTQYFGPGTRLTVL.

V gene TRBV5-1 combines with J gene TRBJ2-2; TRBD1 matches 10 bases. The CDR3 is 16 residues long. V was clipped by 4 bases and J by 3 bases; unmatched bases: 6. Germline V gives CDR1 SGHRS, CDR2 YFSETQ. Here the CDR3 DNA reads TGCGCCAGCAGCCCCCGGGACAGGGGTTACACCGGGGAGCTGTTTTTT. Its translation is CASSPRDRGYTGELFF.

This clonotype was seen only a few times. V usage is TRBV29-1 and J usage is TRBJ2-1, with 10 bases fitting TRBD1. Germline lookup yields CDR1 SQVTM and CDR2 ANQGSEA. The CDR3 extends over 16 amino acids. After removal of 3 bases from V and 6 bases from J, the junction contained 11 bases not matched to a gene. CDR3 sequence (DNA): TGCAGCGTTGAGAGGTTACCGGGACAGGGGATCAATGAGCAGTTCTTC. It translates to CSVERLPGQGINEQFF.

This clonotype occurred a few times. This CDR3 reads CASSPGTVLNTGELFF. In nucleotides, the CDR3 is TGTGCCAGTAGTCCCGGGACAGTGCTGAACACCGGGGAGCTGTTTTTT. The J gene is TRBJ2-2, the V gene TRBV19; 7 bases align to TRBD1. CDR1 and CDR2 (germline): LNHDA, SQIVND (reference sequence). V lost 5 bases, J lost 1 base, and 7 bases stayed unmatched. The CDR3 contains 16 residues.